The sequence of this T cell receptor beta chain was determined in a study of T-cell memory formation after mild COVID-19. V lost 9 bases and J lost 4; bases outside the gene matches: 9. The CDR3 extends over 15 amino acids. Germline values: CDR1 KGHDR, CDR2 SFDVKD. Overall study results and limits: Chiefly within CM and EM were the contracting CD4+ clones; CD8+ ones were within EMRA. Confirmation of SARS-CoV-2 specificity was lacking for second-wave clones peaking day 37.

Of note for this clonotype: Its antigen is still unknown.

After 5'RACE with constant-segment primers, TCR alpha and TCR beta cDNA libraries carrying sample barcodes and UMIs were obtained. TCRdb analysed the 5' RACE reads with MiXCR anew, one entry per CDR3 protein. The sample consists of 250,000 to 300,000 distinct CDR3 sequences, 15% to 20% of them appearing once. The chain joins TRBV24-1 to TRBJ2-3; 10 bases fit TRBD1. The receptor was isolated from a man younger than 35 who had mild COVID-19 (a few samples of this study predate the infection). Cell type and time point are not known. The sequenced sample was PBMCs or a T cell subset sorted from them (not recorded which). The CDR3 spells CATAAGQGRSDTQYF. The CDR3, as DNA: TGTGCCACCGCGGCGGGACAGGGGAGGTCAGATACGCAGTATTTT.